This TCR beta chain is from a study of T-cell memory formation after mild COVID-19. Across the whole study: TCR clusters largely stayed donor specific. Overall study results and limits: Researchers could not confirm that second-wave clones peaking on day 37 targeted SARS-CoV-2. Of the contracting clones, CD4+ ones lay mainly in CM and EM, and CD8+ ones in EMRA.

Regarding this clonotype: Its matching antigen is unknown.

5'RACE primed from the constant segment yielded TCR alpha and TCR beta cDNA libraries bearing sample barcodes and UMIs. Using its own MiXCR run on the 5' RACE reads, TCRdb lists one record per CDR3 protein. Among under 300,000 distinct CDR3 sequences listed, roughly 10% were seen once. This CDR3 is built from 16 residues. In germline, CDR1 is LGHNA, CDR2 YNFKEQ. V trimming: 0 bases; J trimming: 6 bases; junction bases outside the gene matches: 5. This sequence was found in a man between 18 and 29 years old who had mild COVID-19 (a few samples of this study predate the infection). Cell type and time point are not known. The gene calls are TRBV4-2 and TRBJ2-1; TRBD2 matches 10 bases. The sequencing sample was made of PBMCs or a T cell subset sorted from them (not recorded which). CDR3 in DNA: TGTGCCAGCAGCCAAGATGTAGCGGGGGGCCCCAATGAGCAGTTCTTC. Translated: CASSQDVAGGPNEQFF.